These 27 T cell receptor beta chains came from one sample sequenced in a study of HIV-infected patients and healthy controls. Roughly three months, about 14 weeks, into antiretroviral therapy, follow-up blood was collected. The repertoire came from unfractionated whole blood and reflected all unsorted peripheral T cells. Around 530 ng RNA was reverse transcribed with alpha and beta constant-region primers. Each of the alpha and beta chains got its own library through chain-specific third strand synthesis with indices. A single record per CDR3 protein comes from TCRdb applying MiXCR to the 5' RACE reads. The data show about 8,600 distinct CDR3 sequences, roughly 8.1% seen once. The sample in question was blood, obtained during antiretroviral therapy. These receptors all come from an adult with HIV infection.

Judged by abundance, this clonotype is medium-sized. The gene calls are TRBV7-2 and TRBJ2-7; 13 nucleotides agree with TRBD2. CDR3 length equals 15 residues. V shed 7 bases, J shed 9 bases, and the junction held 12 bases outside the gene matches. Germline-derived CDR1 and CDR2 are SGHTA and FQGNSA. The CDR3 DNA reads as TGTGCCAGCACCCCTGGGACTAGCGGGATCTTTGGGCAGTACTTC. This encodes CASTPGTSGIFGQYF. Looking up the rest from reference TRBV7-2 and TRBJ2-7 gives the full variable domain: GAGVSQSPSNKVTEKGKDVELRCDPISGHTALYWYRQSLGQGLEFLIYFQGNSAPDKSGLPSDRFSAERTGGSVSTLTIQRTQQEDSAVYLCASTPGTSGIFGQYFGPGTRLTVT.

This clonotype was detected only a few times. The chain employs TRBV29-1 and TRBJ2-1; the D gene is possibly TRBD2 (5 bases). With 7 bases removed from V and 2 bases from J, the gap between germline ends came to 9 bases. The CDR3 has 12 residues. Germline lookup yields CDR1 SQVTM and CDR2 ANQGSEA. CDR3 nucleotides: TGCAGCGCTTCCGGGACCTACAATGAGCAGTTCTTC. It yields the protein CSASGTYNEQFF.

This clonotype was detected ten times or more. The genes are TRBV6-6 and TRBJ2-1; possible D gene TRBD2, 6 bases. The CDR3 length is 13 residues. Deletions cut 6 bases from V and 0 bases from J, with 6 bases between. Looked up from germline, CDR1 is MNHNY and CDR2 is SVGAGI (reference sequence). CDR3 nucleotide sequence: TGTGCCAGCAGCGGGGGCTCCTACAATGAGCAGTTCTTC. Translation gives CASSGGSYNEQFF.

This clonotype is categorized as medium-sized. The rearrangement links TRBV28 to TRBJ2-5; D is perhaps TRBD2 (6 bases). CDR3 length: 16 amino acids. The V end was cut by 6 bases, the J end by 2 bases, with 19 bases between. Germline loops: CDR1 MDHEN, CDR2 SYDVKM. CDR3: CASSTTGLPAQETQYF. The CDR3 region has the DNA TGTGCCAGCAGCACCACCGGACTACCTGCACAAGAGACCCAGTACTTC. The variable domain in full, with the rest retrieved from reference TRBV28 and TRBJ2-5, is DVKVTQSSRYLVKRTGEKVFLECVQDMDHENMFWYRQDPGLGLRLIYFSYDVKMKEKGDIPEGYSVSREKKERFSLILESASTNQTSMYLCASSTTGLPAQETQYFGPGTRLLVL.

By its share, this clonotype is medium-sized. The chain uses TRBV6-5 and TRBJ1-1, with D unclear. Germline V gene sequence: CDR1 MNHEY, CDR2 SVGAGI. The CDR3 runs 12 residues. V lost 2 bases and J lost 10, with 11 bases in between. The chain's CDR3 is CASSYRGVGAFF. In nucleotides, the CDR3 is TGTGCCAGCAGTTACCGAGGTGTAGGAGCTTTCTTT.

In its sample, this clonotype was seen many times. The chain employs TRBV12-3 or TRBV12-4 and TRBJ1-3; 9 bases match TRBD1. Trimming cost V 5 bases and J 4 bases; bases outside gene matches: 6. The CDR3 extends over 15 amino acids. The CDR3 reads CASSPRTGEGNTIYF. The CDR3, as DNA: TGTGCCAGCAGTCCCCGGACAGGGGAGGGAAACACCATATATTTT.

The chain carries TRBV12-3 or TRBV12-4 and TRBJ2-3; TRBD1 aligns across 8 bases. The CDR3 length is 16 residues. V lost 6 bases, J lost 2 bases, and 10 bases stayed unmatched. CDR3 loop: CASSPPGTGVTDTQYF. In DNA, the CDR3 is TGTGCCAGCAGCCCTCCCGGGACAGGCGTCACAGATACGCAGTATTTT.

This clonotype showed up many times. The rearrangement uses TRBV29-1 and TRBJ1-2; D is undetermined. V lost 3 bases and J 7 bases, leaving 0 bases between the germline ends. Germline V gene data show CDR1 as SQVTM and CDR2 as ANQGSEA. CDR3 length: 8 amino acids. CDR3 DNA: TGCAGCGTTGATGGCTACACCTTC. The encoded protein is CSVDGYTF.

This clonotype has at least ten counts. The J gene is TRBJ2-1, the V gene TRBV6-6; 8 positions agree with TRBD2. Germline V gene lookup returns CDR1 MNHNY and CDR2 SVGAGI (reference sequence). J was trimmed by 8 bases and V by 2 bases; bases with no gene match: 8. The CDR3 sequence is 15 residues long. Here the CDR3 reads CASSYMAGGLDEQFF. The CDR3 nucleotides are TGTGCCAGCAGTTACATGGCGGGGGGCCTCGATGAGCAGTTCTTC.

In its sample, this clonotype ranks as medium-sized. The gene calls are TRBV20-1 and TRBJ1-1; 8 positions match TRBD1. After removal of 5 bases from V and 2 bases from J, the junction contained 7 bases not matched to a gene. Germline V gene data show CDR1 as DFQATT and CDR2 as SNEGSKA (reference sequence). The CDR3 covers 14 residues. The CDR3 sequence: CSASGQVINTEAFF. DNA for the CDR3: TGCAGTGCTTCGGGACAGGTGATTAACACTGAAGCTTTCTTT.

This clonotype qualifies as medium-sized. The rearrangement links TRBV6-2 or TRBV6-3 to TRBJ2-3; D unclear. The CDR3 covers 14 residues. The V end lost 2 bases, the J end lost 1 base, and 7 bases lay between the germline ends. Germline-derived CDR1 and CDR2 are MNHEY and SVGEGT. The CDR3 protein is CASSYPTGTDTQYF. As DNA, the CDR3 is TGTGCCAGCAGTTACCCAACGGGCACAGATACGCAGTATTTT.

This clonotype is deemed medium-sized. This CDR3 reads CASTLSGGRDNEQFF. In nucleotides, the CDR3 is TGTGCCAGCACCCTTAGCGGGGGTCGCGACAATGAGCAGTTCTTC. The rearrangement uses TRBV6-5 and TRBJ2-1, with 9 bases matching TRBD2. The CDR3 covers 15 residues. V lost 7 bases, J lost 5 bases, and 9 bases stayed unmatched. Germline CDR1 MNHEY, CDR2 SVGAGI.

This clonotype appeared many times. The CDR3 region is CASSLGLLSGANVLTF. CDR3 DNA sequence: TGTGCCAGCAGCTTGGGACTCCTCTCTGGGGCCAACGTCCTGACTTTC. The genes are TRBV13 and TRBJ2-6; TRBD2 is a possible D gene (6 bases). The CDR3 sequence is 16 residues long. V gave up 3 bases and J gave up 0 bases, with 9 bases separating them. CDR1 and CDR2 (germline): PRHDT, FYEKMQ (reference sequence).

J is TRBJ2-3 and V is TRBV4-3; no reliable D call. This CDR3 is 14 amino acids long. In germline, CDR1 is LGHNA, CDR2 YSLEER. The V gene lost 0 bases and the J gene lost 2 bases, with 6 bases spanning the gap. CDR3 in amino acids: CASSQESVTDTQYF. The CDR3 DNA is TGCGCCAGCAGCCAAGAGTCCGTCACAGATACGCAGTATTTT.

The chain links TRBV28 to TRBJ2-3, with unresolved D. V shed 6 bases and J shed 6 bases, with 13 bases lying between them. Looked up from germline, CDR1 is MDHEN and CDR2 is SYDVKM. The CDR3 extends over 13 amino acids. For the CDR3, the DNA is TGTGCCAGCAGCCAATATGAGTACGATACGCAGTATTTT. Protein: CASSQYEYDTQYF.

Many counts were recorded for this clonotype. V gene TRBV19 combines with J gene TRBJ2-5; D might be TRBD2 (7 bases). Germline CDR1 and CDR2: LNHDA and SQIVND (reference sequence). V lost 3 bases, J lost 4 bases, and 15 bases lay in between. CDR3 length: 15 amino acids. The CDR3 DNA follows: TGTGCCAGTAGTATGAAGCAGGGGAGGGTAGAGACCCAGTACTTC. Translated: CASSMKQGRVETQYF.

The genes are TRBV7-2 and TRBJ2-3, with 8 bases identical to TRBD2. V was clipped by 2 bases and J by 3 bases; unmatched bases: 13. In germline, CDR1 is SGHTA, CDR2 FQGNSA. The CDR3 has 18 residues. CDR3 coding DNA: TGTGCCAGCAGCTTATCCATACGGGTAGCGGGACGGACAGATACGCAGTATTTT. It encodes CASSLSIRVAGRTDTQYF.

This clonotype showed up just a few times. The V gene is TRBV5-1, the J gene TRBJ2-5; 9 bases map to TRBD2. The ends lost 4 bases at V and 0 bases at J; junction bases unmatched: 7. This CDR3 is 16 amino acids long. Germline V gene data show CDR1 as SGHRS and CDR2 as YFSETQ. CDR3 coding DNA: TGCGCCAGCAGCCACAATAGCGGGGGTGACCAAGAGACCCAGTACTTC. Its translation: CASSHNSGGDQETQYF.

V is TRBV25-1 and J is TRBJ1-2, with TRBD1 matching over 10 bases. The CDR3 loop spans 17 amino acids. The V and J ends lost 4 bases and 5 bases, in that order; junction bases with no gene match: 13. CDR1 is MGHDK and CDR2 is SYGVNS in the germline V gene. The CDR3 DNA reads as TGTGCCAGCAGTGGAATCCCAATCGGGACAGGGGAGTATGGCTACACCTTC. The encoded protein is CASSGIPIGTGEYGYTF.

This clonotype was counted many times. The rearrangement joins TRBV19 to TRBJ2-7; 9 positions agree with TRBD2. The CDR3 loop spans 13 amino acids. Germline CDR1 is LNHDA and CDR2 is SQIVND (reference sequence). With V trimmed by 6 bases and J by 3 bases, 3 bases remained unmatched. The CDR3 DNA reads as TGTGCCAGTAGCACTAGCGGGTACTACGAGCAGTACTTC. Translating it yields CASSTSGYYEQYF. Full variable domain (missing parts from reference TRBV19 and TRBJ2-7): DGGITQSPKYLFRKEGQNVTLSCEQNLNHDAMYWYRQDPGQGLRLIYYSQIVNDFQKGDIAEGYSVSREKKESFPLTVTSAQKNPTAFYLCASSTSGYYEQYFGPGTRLTVT.

By sample share, this clonotype is medium-sized. This chain connects TRBV3-1 to TRBJ1-1; D remains ambiguous. The CDR3 is 14 amino acids. Germline V lookup: CDR1 LGHDT, CDR2 YNNKEL (reference sequence). V lost 6 bases, J lost 0 bases, and 11 bases lay in between. DNA for the CDR3: TGTGCCAGCAGTCCAAGTTGGATGAACACTGAAGCTTTCTTT. Translation gives CASSPSWMNTEAFF.

This clonotype was counted only a few times. The CDR3: CSAPKSLGELFF. DNA for the CDR3: TGCAGTGCCCCTAAAAGTCTCGGGGAGCTGTTTTTT. This sequence joins TRBV20-1 and TRBJ2-2; no clear D gene. Germline V CDR1 and CDR2: DFQATT, SNEGSKA (reference sequence). V lost 6 bases and J 7 bases, leaving 12 bases between the germline ends. This CDR3 has 12 residues.

This clonotype has a count of ten or more. V and J are TRBV20-1 and TRBJ2-7, with 7 bases lining up with TRBD2. This CDR3 is built from 16 residues. Germline values: CDR1 DFQATT, CDR2 SNEGSKA (reference sequence). Losses at the gene ends were 2 bases for V and 4 bases for J; bases not matched to a gene: 14. CDR3 protein: CSARRREGGVIYEQYF. CDR3 in DNA: TGCAGTGCTAGAAGAAGAGAGGGAGGGGTTATATACGAGCAGTACTTC.

This clonotype was counted only a few times. The chain carries TRBV28 and TRBJ1-5; D perhaps matches TRBD1 (6 bases). This CDR3 region has 12 residues. V was clipped by 11 bases and J by 2 bases, with 10 bases between them. Per germline, CDR1 MDHEN and CDR2 SYDVKM. CDR3 sequence (DNA): TGTGCCTTACAGGGTGGCAATCAGCCCCAGCATTTT. Its protein is CALQGGNQPQHF.

There are many counts of this clonotype. This chain joins TRBV4-2 and TRBJ2-3, with TRBD2 identical over 12 bases. Germline V gives CDR1 LGHNA, CDR2 YNFKEQ. The CDR3 has 21 residues. Trimming removed 1 base from V and 4 bases from J; junction bases left unmatched: 18. CDR3 region: CASSQGLGSSGGAGGPDTQYF. The CDR3 DNA is TGTGCCAGCAGCCAAGGTCTCGGTTCTAGCGGGGGGGCCGGGGGACCAGATACGCAGTATTTT.

This clonotype is classed as medium-sized. The chain is built from TRBV5-8 and TRBJ2-4, with D perhaps TRBD2 (6 bases). V lost 5 bases and J lost 7, with 22 bases in between. This CDR3 is built from 16 residues. Germline CDR1 SGHTS, CDR2 YDEGEE. The CDR3 reads CASSSDGGRGRNIQYF. The DNA for the CDR3 is TGTGCCAGCAGTTCAGACGGGGGTCGTGGTCGTAACATTCAGTACTTC.

This clonotype was seen a handful of times. The DNA of the CDR3 is TGTGCCAGCAGCTTATCGCCTTCCGGGGAGCTGTTTTTT. This codes for CASSLSPSGELFF. The V call is TRBV13, the J call TRBJ2-2; D not resolved. Germline CDR1 reads PRHDT; CDR2 reads FYEKMQ (reference sequence). The CDR3 sequence is 13 residues long. The germline V and J ends were trimmed by 2 bases and 6 bases, with 7 bases remaining between them. Full variable domain (remainder filled in from reference TRBV13 and TRBJ2-2): AAGVIQSPRHLIKEKRETATLKCYPIPRHDTVYWYQQGPGQDPQFLISFYEKMQSDKGSIPDRFSAQQFSDYHSELNMSSLELGDSALYFCASSLSPSGELFFGEGSRLTVL.